This T cell receptor (beta chain) was captured by sequencing in a study of T cell responses to AZD1222 COVID-19 vaccine. Study outcomes and limitations: Donors, mostly white British, included more females; clonal diversity was possibly underestimated. The peak T cell response came first, and repertoires were sampled only after it. An increase in Spike-specific TCR breadth and depth was observed after two AZD1222 doses.

Here immunoSEQ multiplex PCR was the method, and the copy in TCRdb shows in-frame clones only, minus some. The sample carries 100,000 to 150,000 clones, 80% to 90% recorded once. Details on this clone: Its specificity is unknown.

The J segment lost 4 bases and the V segment lost 6 bases, leaving 4 bases of the junction unmatched. This CDR3 has 13 amino acids. Germline V gene data show CDR1 as SNHLY and CDR2 as FYNNEI. The sequence derives from an adult in good health. V is TRBV2 and J is TRBJ2-7; 9 bases are shared with TRBD1. Material: peripheral blood, obtained on day 0 of AZD1222 vaccination. CDR3 in DNA: TGTGCCAGCAGAGAGACAGGGGGATACGAGCAGTACTTC. Amino acids: CASRETGGYEQYF.